This TCR beta chain was captured by sequencing in a study of blood T cell repertoires in COVID-19. Turning to the study itself: Samples representing acute and convalescent COVID-19 were sourced from the United States, Italy and Spain.

V trimming: 3 bases; J trimming: 4 bases; junction bases outside the gene matches: 9. The germline V gene has CDR1 SGHRS and CDR2 YFSETQ. The CDR3 loop spans 15 amino acids. Participants had their cohort set by participant-reported clinical history. Assay used: immunoSEQ multiplex PCR; TCRdb lists only in-frame clones, some missing. The sample consists of nearly 300,000 clones, roughly nine tenths of them appearing once. This clonotype originated in a woman in her fifties or sixties who had been exposed to COVID-19. This chain joins TRBV5-1 and TRBJ1-2, with 7 bases matching TRBD1. Sequenced material: PBMCs or T cells enriched from blood (not recorded which). CDR3 in amino acids: CASSSGQDVGYGYTF. The CDR3 nucleotides are TGCGCCAGCAGCTCAGGACAGGACGTGGGCTATGGCTACACCTTC.